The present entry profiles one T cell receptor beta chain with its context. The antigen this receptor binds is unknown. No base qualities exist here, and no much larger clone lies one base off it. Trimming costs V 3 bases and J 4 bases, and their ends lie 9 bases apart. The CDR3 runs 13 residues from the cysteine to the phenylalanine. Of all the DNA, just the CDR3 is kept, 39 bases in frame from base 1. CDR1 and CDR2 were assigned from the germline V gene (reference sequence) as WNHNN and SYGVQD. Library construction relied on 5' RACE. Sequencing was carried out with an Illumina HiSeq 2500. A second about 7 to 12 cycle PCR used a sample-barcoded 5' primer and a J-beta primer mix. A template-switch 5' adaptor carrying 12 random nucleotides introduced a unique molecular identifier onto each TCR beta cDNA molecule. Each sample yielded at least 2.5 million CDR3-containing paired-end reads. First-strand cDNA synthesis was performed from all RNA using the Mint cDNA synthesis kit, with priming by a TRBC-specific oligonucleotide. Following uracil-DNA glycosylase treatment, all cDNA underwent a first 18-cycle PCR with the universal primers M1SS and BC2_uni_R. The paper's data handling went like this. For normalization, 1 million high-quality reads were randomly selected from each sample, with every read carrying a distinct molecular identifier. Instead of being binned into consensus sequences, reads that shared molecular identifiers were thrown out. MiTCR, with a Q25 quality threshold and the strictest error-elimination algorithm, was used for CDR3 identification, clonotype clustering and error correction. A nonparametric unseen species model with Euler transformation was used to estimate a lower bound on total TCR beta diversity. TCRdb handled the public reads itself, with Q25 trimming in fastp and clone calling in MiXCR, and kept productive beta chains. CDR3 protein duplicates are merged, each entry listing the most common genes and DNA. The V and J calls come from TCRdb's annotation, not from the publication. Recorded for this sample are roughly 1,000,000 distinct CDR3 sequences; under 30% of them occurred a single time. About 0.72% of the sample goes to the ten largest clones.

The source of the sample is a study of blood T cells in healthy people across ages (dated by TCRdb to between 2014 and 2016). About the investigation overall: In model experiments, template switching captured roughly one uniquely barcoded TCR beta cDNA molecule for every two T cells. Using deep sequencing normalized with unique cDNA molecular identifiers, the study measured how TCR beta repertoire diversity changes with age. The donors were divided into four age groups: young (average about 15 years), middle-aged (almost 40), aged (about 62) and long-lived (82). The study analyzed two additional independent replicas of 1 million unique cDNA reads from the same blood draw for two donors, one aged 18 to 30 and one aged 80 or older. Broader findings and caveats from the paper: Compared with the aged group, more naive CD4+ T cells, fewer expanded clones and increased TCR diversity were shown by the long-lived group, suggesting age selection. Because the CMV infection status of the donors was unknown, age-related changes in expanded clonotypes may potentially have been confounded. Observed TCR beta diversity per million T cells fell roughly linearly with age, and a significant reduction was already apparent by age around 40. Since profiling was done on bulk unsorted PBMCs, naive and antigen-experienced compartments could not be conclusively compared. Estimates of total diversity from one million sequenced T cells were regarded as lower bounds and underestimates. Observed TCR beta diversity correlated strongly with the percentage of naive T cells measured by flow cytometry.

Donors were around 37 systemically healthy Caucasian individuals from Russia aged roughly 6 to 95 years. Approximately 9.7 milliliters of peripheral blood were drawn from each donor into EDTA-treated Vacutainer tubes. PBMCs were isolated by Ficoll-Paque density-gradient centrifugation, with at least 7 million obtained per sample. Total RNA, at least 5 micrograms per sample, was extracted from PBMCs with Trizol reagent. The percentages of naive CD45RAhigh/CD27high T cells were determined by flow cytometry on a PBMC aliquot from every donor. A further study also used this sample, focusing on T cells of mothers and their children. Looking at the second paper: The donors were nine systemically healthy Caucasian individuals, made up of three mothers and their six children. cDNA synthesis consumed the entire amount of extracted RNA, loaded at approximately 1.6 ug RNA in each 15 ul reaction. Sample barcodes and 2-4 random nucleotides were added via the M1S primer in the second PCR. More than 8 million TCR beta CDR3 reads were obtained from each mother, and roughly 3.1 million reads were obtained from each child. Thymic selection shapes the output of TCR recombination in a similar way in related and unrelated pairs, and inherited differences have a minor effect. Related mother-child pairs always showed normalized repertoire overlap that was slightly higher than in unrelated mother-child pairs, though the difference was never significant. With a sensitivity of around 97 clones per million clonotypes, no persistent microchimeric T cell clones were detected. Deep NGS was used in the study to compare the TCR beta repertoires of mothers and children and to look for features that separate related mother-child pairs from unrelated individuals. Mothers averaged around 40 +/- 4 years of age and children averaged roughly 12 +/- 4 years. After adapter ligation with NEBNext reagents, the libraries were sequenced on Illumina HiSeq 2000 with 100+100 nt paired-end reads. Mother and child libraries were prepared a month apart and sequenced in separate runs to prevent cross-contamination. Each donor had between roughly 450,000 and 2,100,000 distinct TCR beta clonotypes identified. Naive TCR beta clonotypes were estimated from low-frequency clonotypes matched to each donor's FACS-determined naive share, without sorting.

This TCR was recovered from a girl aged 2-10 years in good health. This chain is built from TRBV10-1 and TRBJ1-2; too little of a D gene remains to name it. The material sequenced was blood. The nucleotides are TGCGCCAGCAGTGAAAACGACGGCTATGGCTACACCTTC. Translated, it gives CASSENDGYGYTF.